The rows below give T cell receptor beta chains drawn from one sample of a study of molecular identifiers for immune sequencing clone quantification. TCRdb called the PCR reads again in MiXCR, with one record for every CDR3 protein. The sample gives 65,000 to 70,000 distinct CDR3 sequences, less than 20% of which show up once; roughly 1.5% is in the top ten. Sample: naive CD8+ T cells from blood, with Jurkat cell RNA spiked in. Receptors originate from a human donor in good health. Some libraries in this study had Jurkat cell RNA spiked in. CDR3s include the opening cysteine and the closing phenylalanine or tryptophan. Each record gives: J gene, clone size, D gene, V gene, CDR3 protein, CDR3 DNA. D genes are given only for firm matches. Size is omitted from some rows. Given values are once, few, many or a class for expanded clones.

>TRBJ1-2|NA|NA|TRBV7-9
CARTEVGGLNYGYTF
TGTGCCAGGACCGAGGTCGGAGGGCTTAACTATGGCTACACCTTC
>TRBJ2-2|many|NA|TRBV20-1
CSARGRTDPNTGELFF
TGCAGTGCTAGAGGCCGGACTGATCCGAACACCGGGGAGCTGTTTTTT
>TRBJ2-7|many|NA|TRBV27
CASSLLSAPSYEQYF
TGTGCCAGCAGTCTTCTAAGCGCCCCCTCCTACGAGCAGTACTTC
>TRBJ2-3|many|NA|TRBV5-5
CASSFTRLGTDTQYF
TGTGCCAGCAGCTTTACTAGGTTAGGCACAGATACGCAGTATTTT
>TRBJ2-3|many|TRBD2|TRBV27
CASSLLLAESTDTQYF
TGTGCCAGCAGTTTATTACTAGCGGAAAGCACAGATACGCAGTATTTT
>TRBJ2-7|many|TRBD2|TRBV19
CASSIGGGNYEQYF
TGTGCCAGTAGTATAGGGGGGGGAAATTACGAGCAGTACTTC
>TRBJ2-3|many|NA|TRBV14
CASSQGVTPDTQYF
TGTGCCAGCAGCCAAGGGGTGACCCCAGATACGCAGTATTTT
>TRBJ1-2|many|NA|TRBV27
CASSSFSRSYGYTF
TGTGCCAGCAGTTCGTTCAGTCGTTCCTATGGCTACACCTTC
>TRBJ2-7|many|NA|TRBV7-9
CASSLAAGASEQYF
TGTGCCAGCAGCTTAGCGGCGGGGGCGAGCGAGCAGTACTTC
>TRBJ2-1|many|NA|TRBV3-1
CASSPSRSYNEQFF
TGTGCCAGCAGCCCCTCCCGATCCTACAATGAGCAGTTCTTC
>TRBJ2-1|NA|NA|TRBV29-1
CSVTTGGGNEQFF
TGCAGCGTTACAACAGGGGGAGGGAATGAGCAGTTCTTC
>TRBJ2-3|NA|TRBD2|TRBV11-3
CASSLAPGTSGLDTQYF
TGTGCCAGCAGCTTAGCCCCCGGGACTAGCGGCTTAGATACGCAGTATTTC
>TRBJ1-2|NA|TRBD1|TRBV5-1
CASSLGDRDRGYTF
TGCGCCAGCAGCCTGGGGGACAGGGACAGGGGCTACACCTTC
>TRBJ2-7|many|NA|TRBV27
CASSLSGGASYEQYF
TGTGCCAGCAGTTTATCGGGGGGGGCCAGTTACGAGCAGTACTTC
>TRBJ2-5|many|NA|TRBV27
CASSPYISQETQYF
TGTGCCAGCAGTCCGTACATAAGTCAAGAGACCCAGTACTTC
>TRBJ2-2|few|NA|TRBV29-1
CSVGLLEKNTGELIF
TGCAGCGTTGGACTCCTAGAAAAGAACACCGGGGAGCTGATTTTT
>TRBJ2-3|NA|NA|TRBV29-1
CSVELTQARTGTQYF
TGCAGCGTCGAATTGACACAGGCCCGCACAGGTACGCAGTATTTT
>TRBJ2-1|many|TRBD2|TRBV28
CASSPETSGFEQFF
TGTGCCAGCAGTCCCGAGACTAGCGGGTTTGAGCAGTTCTTC
>TRBJ1-3|many|NA|TRBV20-1
CSANKQGDSGNTIYF
TGCAGTGCAAATAAACAGGGAGACTCTGGAAACACCATATATTTT
>TRBJ2-3|few|TRBD2|TRBV24-1
CATSDLHGGLAGADTQYF
TGTGCCACCAGTGATTTGCACGGAGGACTAGCGGGAGCAGATACGCAGTATTTT
>TRBJ2-7|many|NA|TRBV30
CAWDRRNYEQYF
TGTGCCTGGGACAGAAGAAATTACGAGCAGTACTTC
>TRBJ2-5|NA|NA|TRBV7-2
CASSLVGGVQETQYF
TGTGCCAGCAGCTTAGTAGGCGGGGTCCAAGAGACCCAGTACTTC
>TRBJ2-7|many|TRBD2|TRBV19
CASKFATSPHYEQYF
TGTGCCAGTAAATTCGCGACTAGCCCCCACTACGAGCAGTACTTC
>TRBJ2-3|few|TRBD2|TRBV28
CASSGGLADLTGTQYF
TGTGCCAGCAGTGGGGGACTAGCGGACCTCACAGGTACGCAGTATTTT
>TRBJ2-3|many|NA|TRBV19
CAPKSDTQYF
TGTGCCCCTAAGTCAGATACGCAGTATTTT
>TRBJ2-7|many|NA|TRBV4-1
CASSQELGYEQYF
TGCGCCAGCAGCCAAGAACTAGGCTACGAGCAGTACTTC
>TRBJ1-2|many|TRBD1|TRBV20-1
CSARDRDSSIYGYTF
TGCAGTGCTAGAGATCGGGACAGCAGCATCTATGGCTACACCTTC
>TRBJ1-4|many|TRBD1|TRBV20-1
CSATGTVPTNEKLFF
TGCAGTGCAACCGGGACAGTCCCAACTAATGAAAAACTGTTTTTT
>TRBJ2-3|many|NA|TRBV3-1
CASSQDYYRTTDTQYF
TGTGCCAGCAGCCAAGATTATTATAGAACCACAGATACGCAGTATTTT
>TRBJ1-1|many|NA|TRBV7-9
CASSSSGIATEAFF
TGTGCCAGCAGCTCGTCAGGGATTGCCACTGAAGCTTTCTTT
>TRBJ2-7|many|NA|TRBV3-1
CASSQMPSVLNYEQYF
TGTGCCAGCAGCCAAATGCCCTCCGTCCTTAATTACGAGCAGTACTTC
>TRBJ2-3|many|TRBD2|TRBV7-2
CASSLVVLLAGMHGTDTQYF
TGTGCCAGCAGCTTAGTGGTCCTCCTAGCGGGAATGCATGGCACAGATACGCAGTATTTT